This T cell receptor beta chain was observed in a study of blood T cell repertoires in COVID-19. The overall study: The United States, Italy and Spain provided the acute and convalescent COVID-19 samples. Sources were T cells, B-cell-depleted T cells, or PBMCs; the material itself was cDNA or gDNA.

Seattle enrolled patients during active infection and tracked them longitudinally. Trimming at V came to 6 bases and at J to 9 bases, leaving 5 bases not matched to a gene. This CDR3 comprises 12 residues. Germline CDR1 is SNHLY and CDR2 is FYNNEI. In the source study's methods: Nucleated cell counts were estimated from reference gene primer amplification. Only in-frame clones appear in the TCRdb table, and some are missing; sequencing was by immunoSEQ multiplex PCR. V, J and clone size derive from that table, while D and trimming were established from the DNA sequence. This table has about 480,000 clones, nearly 90% appearing once.

Sequencing was performed on peripheral blood. The V call is TRBV2, the J call TRBJ2-1; TRBD1 agrees at 7 bases. The source is a man younger than 35 with COVID-19, enrolled during active disease. CDR3 coding DNA: TGTGCCAGCAGACTAGGGGGCGGTGAGCAGTTCTTC. Translation: CASRLGGGEQFF. The entire variable domain, with the rest obtained from reference TRBV2 and TRBJ2-1, is as follows: EPEVTQTPSHQVTQMGQEVILRCVPISNHLYFYWYRQILGQKVEFLVSFYNNEISEKSEIFDDQFSVERPDGSNFTLKIRSTKLEDSAMYFCASRLGGGEQFFGPGTRLTVL.